This T cell receptor beta chain comes out of a study of blood T cell repertoires in COVID-19. Data came from immunoSEQ multiplex PCR; TCRdb stores just in-frame clones and leaves some out. The repertoire includes around 300,000 clones, roughly nine tenths of them detected once, and more than 9% sits in the top ten. The sample comprised PBMCs or T cells enriched from blood (not recorded which). The TCR originated in a woman aged 30 to 39 who had recovered from COVID-19.

The CDR3 spells CASSLITGGSYEQYF. In nucleotides, the CDR3 is TGTGCCAGCAGCTTGATCACAGGGGGCTCCTACGAGCAGTACTTC. The V and J genes are TRBV5-4 and TRBJ2-7; 8 bases agree with TRBD1. Losses at the gene ends were 1 base for V and 0 bases for J; bases not matched to a gene: 3. In germline, CDR1 is SGHNT, CDR2 YYREEE (reference sequence). The CDR3 covers 15 residues.